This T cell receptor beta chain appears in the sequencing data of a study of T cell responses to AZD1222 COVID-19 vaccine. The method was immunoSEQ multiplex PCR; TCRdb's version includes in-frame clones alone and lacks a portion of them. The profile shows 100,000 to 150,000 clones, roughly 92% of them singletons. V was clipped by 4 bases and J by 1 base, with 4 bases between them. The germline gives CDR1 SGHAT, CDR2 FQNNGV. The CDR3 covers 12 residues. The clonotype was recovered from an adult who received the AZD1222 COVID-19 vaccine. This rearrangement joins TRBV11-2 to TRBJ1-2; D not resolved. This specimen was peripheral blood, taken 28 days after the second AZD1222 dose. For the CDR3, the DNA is TGTGCCAGCAGCTGGAGTAACTATGGCTACACCTTC. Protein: CASSWSNYGYTF.